These 14 T cell receptor beta chains share one sample of origin, sequenced in a study of identical twins. MiXCR was run by TCRdb on the 5' RACE reads, yielding one entry per CDR3 protein. The table shows 1.5 million to 2 million distinct CDR3 sequences, with about 32% occurring only once. Sequenced: cord blood. Receptors originate from a newborn girl in good health.

The genes are TRBV4-1 and TRBJ2-4; TRBD2 agrees at 8 bases. Trimming took 0 bases from V and 13 from J; bases not matched to a gene: 11. Germline V gene data show CDR1 as MGHRA and CDR2 as YSYEKL. This CDR3 region has 15 residues. CDR3 nucleotides: TGCGCCAGCAGCCAAGATGGGACTAGTGGGGGGCAGCAGTACTTC. Translation gives CASSQDGTSGGQQYF.

The rearrangement joins TRBV9 to TRBJ2-1; D unresolved. This CDR3 spans 12 amino acids. Trimming removed 5 bases from V and 7 bases from J, with 10 bases in between. Per germline, CDR1 SGDLS and CDR2 YYNGEE. CDR3 region: CASRGTANEQFF. The CDR3 DNA reads as TGTGCCAGCAGGGGAACGGCTAATGAGCAGTTCTTC.

The CDR3 DNA reads TGCGCCAGCAGCCGTGGACTATCCTACAATGAGCAGTACTTC. Translating it yields CASSRGLSYNEQYF. The J gene is TRBJ2-1, the V gene TRBV5-1, with D tentatively TRBD2 (6 bases). Gene TRBJ2-7 matches the end of the DNA better, so the J call may be wrong. Germline V gene data show CDR1 as SGHRS and CDR2 as YFSETQ. CDR3 length equals 14 residues.

This clonotype came up many times. At one end, the junction sequence differs from germline, possibly due to a read error. The CDR3 region is CASSQDPGETQYF. As DNA, the CDR3 is TGTGCCAGCAGCCAAGATCCGGGAGAGACCCAGTACTTC. V gene TRBV4-1 combines with J gene TRBJ2-5; D is unclear. Looked up from germline, CDR1 is MGHRA and CDR2 is YSYEKL. This CDR3 spans 13 amino acids.

V usage is TRBV10-3 and J usage is TRBJ1-5; weak D call: TRBD1 (5 bases). V shed 8 bases and J shed 3 bases, with 11 bases lying between them. The germline V gene encodes CDR1 ENHRY and CDR2 SYGVKD. This CDR3 contains 13 residues. The CDR3 sequence: CAIARGTNQPQHF. CDR3 bases: TGTGCCATCGCGAGGGGCACCAATCAGCCCCAGCATTTT.

This rearrangement joins TRBV20-1 to TRBJ2-5, with a weak D call TRBD2 (6 bases). The V and J ends lost 4 bases and 11 bases respectively, with 23 bases between them. CDR1 and CDR2 (germline): DFQATT, SNEGSKA (reference sequence). The CDR3 is 14 amino acids. The CDR3 sequence: CSATRSGSGNEQYF. CDR3 nucleotide sequence: TGCAGTGCTACCCGCTCCGGGAGCGGCAATGAGCAGTACTTC.

This clonotype was counted only a few times. The chain is built from TRBV28 and TRBJ2-5, with D perhaps matching TRBD2 (5 bases). The V end was cut by 6 bases, the J end by 11 bases, with 10 bases between. The CDR3 totals 10 residues. The germline V gene encodes CDR1 MDHEN and CDR2 SYDVKM. The DNA of the CDR3 is TGTGCCAGCAGGAAGGAGGAGCAGTACTTC. It codes for CASRKEEQYF.

The chain couples TRBV20-1 to TRBJ2-2; TRBD2 matches 11 bases. The CDR3 loop spans 17 amino acids. The V gene's germline CDR1 is DFQATT and CDR2 SNEGSKA (reference sequence). The J segment lost 1 base and the V segment lost 1 base, leaving 5 bases of the junction unmatched. The DNA for the CDR3 is TGCAGTGCTAGAGGGGGAGGACTAGCGGGGAACACCGGGGAGCTGTTTTTT. This gives the protein CSARGGGLAGNTGELFF.

The chain carries TRBV11-2 and TRBJ2-2; D remains ambiguous. Between the trimmed V and J ends, which lost 5 bases and 2 bases, there was a span of 15 bases. The CDR3 contains 16 residues. The germline CDR1 and CDR2 sequences are SGHAT and FQNNGV. CDR3 nucleotide sequence: TGTGCCAGCAGCCTAGGATCCCTCATTAACACCGGGGAGCTGTTTTTT. Its protein product is CASSLGSLINTGELFF.

The chain joins TRBV28 to TRBJ2-3; 7 nucleotides agree with TRBD2. This CDR3 region has 16 residues. CDR1 and CDR2 (germline): MDHEN, SYDVKM. V shed 3 bases, J shed 1 base, and the junction held 7 bases outside the gene matches. CDR3 loop: CASSFEAGVGTDTQYF. The CDR3 nucleotides are TGTGCCAGCAGTTTTGAGGCGGGAGTTGGCACAGATACGCAGTATTTT.

This clonotype was seen more than once but under ten times. The chain carries TRBV6-1 and TRBJ1-2; perhaps TRBD1 as D (5 bases). Trimming took 2 bases from V and 3 from J, leaving 16 bases between them. Germline loops: CDR1 MNHNS, CDR2 SASEGT. The CDR3 length is 16 residues. CDR3 sequence reads: CASSEFGQGGYYGYTF. The DNA of the CDR3 is TGTGCCAGCAGTGAATTTGGGCAGGGAGGCTACTATGGCTACACCTTC.

V and J are TRBV28 and TRBJ2-5; D gene ambiguous. V shed 3 bases and J shed 6 bases, with 14 bases lying between them. The CDR3 totals 14 residues. Germline CDR1 MDHEN, CDR2 SYDVKM. The DNA for the CDR3 is TGTGCCAGCAGTTTCCTAGGGCCACCGAAGACCCAGTACTTC. Protein: CASSFLGPPKTQYF.

This clonotype was seen a few times. The chain carries TRBV11-2 and TRBJ2-7; 13 positions agree with TRBD2. Germline V gene lookup returns CDR1 SGHAT and CDR2 FQNNGV. Trimming took 6 bases from V and 3 from J; bases not matched to a gene: 8. This CDR3 region has 16 residues. CDR3 sequence reads: CASRDMRTSGGYEQYF. CDR3 DNA: TGTGCCAGCAGGGACATGAGGACTAGCGGGGGCTACGAGCAGTACTTC. The variable domain in full, completed from reference TRBV11-2 and TRBJ2-7, reads EAGVAQSPRYKIIEKRQSVAFWCNPISGHATLYWYQQILGQGPKLLIQFQNNGVVDDSQLPKDRFSAERLKGVDSTLKIQPAKLEDSAVYLCASRDMRTSGGYEQYFGPGTRLTVT.

The chain uses TRBV4-1 and TRBJ2-1; no definite D call. This CDR3 contains 14 residues. Deletions cut 3 bases from V and 2 bases from J, with 8 bases between. In germline, CDR1 is MGHRA, CDR2 YSYEKL. In DNA, the CDR3 is TGCGCCAGCAGCCAGACACAGACCTACAATGAGCAGTTCTTC. Its translation is CASSQTQTYNEQFF.